This T cell receptor beta chain was identified in a study of blood T cells in healthy people across ages. Sample donors were healthy Caucasian individuals that came from Russia, aged roughly 6 to 95. PBMCs were isolated at a quantity of at least 6 million per sample. Combining a sample-barcoded 5' primer with a J-beta primer mix, a second PCR ran for roughly 6 to 12 cycles. Each cDNA was tagged by a template-switch adaptor containing 12 random nucleotides. TCRdb re-called the 5' RACE reads through MiXCR, storing one row per CDR3 protein. The data contain roughly 1,100,000 distinct CDR3 sequences, 20% to 25% of them singletons. This sample also appeared in a second study, on T cells of mothers and their children. That source notes: The authors identified no persistent microchimeric T cell clones.

The source of this sequence is a girl aged 2-10 years in good health. Sample: blood.

CDR3 in DNA: TGCAGCGTTGATGGATCAGGGTTGGACATTCAGTACTTC. Protein sequence: CSVDGSGLDIQYF. The genes are TRBV29-1 and TRBJ2-4; TRBD1 might be the D (5 bases). Germline assignment: CDR1 SQVTM and CDR2 ANQGSEA. CDR3 length: 13 residues. Trimming cost V 3 bases and J 8 bases, with 14 bases left between them. The full variable domain, completed using reference TRBV29-1 and TRBJ2-4, is SAVISQKPSRDICQRGTSLTIQCQVDSQVTMMFWYRQQPGQSLTLIATANQGSEATYESGFVIDKFPISRPNLTFSTLTVSNMSPEDSSIYLCSVDGSGLDIQYFGAGTRLSVL.